This record looks at one T cell receptor (beta chain) sequence and its context. Its matching antigen is unknown. The V gene lost 10 bases and the J gene lost 1 base, with 12 bases spanning the gap. This CDR3 comprises 13 residues. The V gene's germline CDR1 is MDHEN and CDR2 SYDVKM. The data derive from a study of T-cell reconstitution after alpha-beta-depleted transplantation in children. Notes on the study in general: At day 60, the high TCRbeta diversity found in some patients originated from recipient T cells and thymic progenitors that had survived. By one year post-transplant, T-cell counts and diversity largely arose from T cells that were newly produced. Several hundred expanded graft clones reportedly gave rise to the alpha-beta T cells present about two months after transplant.

It was with unique molecular identifiers that the TCRbeta library was prepared. TCRdb analysed the PCR reads with MiXCR anew, one entry per CDR3 protein. The profile covers about 640,000 distinct CDR3 sequences, with 10% to 15% appearing a single time and 2.2% taken by the ten largest. This sequence was found in a male patient younger than 18 who had a stem cell transplant for acute myeloid leukemia, so the T cells may come from the graft donor. The J gene is TRBJ2-3, the V gene TRBV28; the D gene is possibly TRBD2 (5 bases). The starting material was PBMCs, mostly from graft donor cells, obtained 360 days after TCRalphabeta/CD19-depleted stem cell transplant. CDR3 loop: CATAGGRTDTQYF. The CDR3 coding sequence is TGTGCCACCGCGGGCGGCCGCACAGATACGCAGTATTTT.